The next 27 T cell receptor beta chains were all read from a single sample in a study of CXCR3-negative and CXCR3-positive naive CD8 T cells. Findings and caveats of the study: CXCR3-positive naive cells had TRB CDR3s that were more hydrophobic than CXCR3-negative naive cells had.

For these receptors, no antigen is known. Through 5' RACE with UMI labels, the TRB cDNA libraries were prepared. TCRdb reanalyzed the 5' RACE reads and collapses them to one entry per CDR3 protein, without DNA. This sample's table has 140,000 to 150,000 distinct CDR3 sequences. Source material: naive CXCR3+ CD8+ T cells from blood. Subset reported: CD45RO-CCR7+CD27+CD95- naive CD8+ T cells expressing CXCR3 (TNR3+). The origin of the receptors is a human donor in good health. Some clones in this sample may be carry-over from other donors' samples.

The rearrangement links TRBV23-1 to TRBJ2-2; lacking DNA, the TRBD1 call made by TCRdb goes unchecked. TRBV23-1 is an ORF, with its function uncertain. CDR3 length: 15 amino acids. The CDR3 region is CASSKGPTGAGELFF.

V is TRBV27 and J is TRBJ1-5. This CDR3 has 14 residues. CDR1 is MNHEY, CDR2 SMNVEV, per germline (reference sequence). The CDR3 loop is CASSLMASNQPQHF.

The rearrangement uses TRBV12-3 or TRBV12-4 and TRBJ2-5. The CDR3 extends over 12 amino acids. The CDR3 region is CASSPNREGQYF.

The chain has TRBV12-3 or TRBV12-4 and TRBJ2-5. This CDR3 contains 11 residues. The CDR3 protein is CASSLVETQYF.

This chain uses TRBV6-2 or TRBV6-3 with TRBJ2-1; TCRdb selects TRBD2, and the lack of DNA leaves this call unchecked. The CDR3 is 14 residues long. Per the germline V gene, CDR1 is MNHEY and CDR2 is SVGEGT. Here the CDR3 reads CASSYSGRYNEQFF.

CDR3 region: CASSQLAGPADTQYF. This chain joins TRBV7-8 and TRBJ2-3; the TRBD2 assignment by TCRdb is unverifiable without DNA. The CDR3 spans 15 residues. The germline V gene encodes CDR1 SGHVS and CDR2 FQNEAQ.

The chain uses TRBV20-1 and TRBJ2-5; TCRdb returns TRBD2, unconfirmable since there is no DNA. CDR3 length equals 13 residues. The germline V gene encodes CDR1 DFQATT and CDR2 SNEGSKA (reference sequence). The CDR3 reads CSARTSGQETQYF.

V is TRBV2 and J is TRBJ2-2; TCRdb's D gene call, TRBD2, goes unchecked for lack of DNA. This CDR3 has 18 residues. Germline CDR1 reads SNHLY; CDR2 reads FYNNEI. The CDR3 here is CASSDNVRTSGNTGELFF.

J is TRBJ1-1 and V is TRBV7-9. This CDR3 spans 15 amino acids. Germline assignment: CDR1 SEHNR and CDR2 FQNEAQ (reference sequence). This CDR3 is CASSLGLGERTEAFF.

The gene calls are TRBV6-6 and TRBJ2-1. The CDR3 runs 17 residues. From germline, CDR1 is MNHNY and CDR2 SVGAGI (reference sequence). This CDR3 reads CASSYPIHEHGHNEQFF.

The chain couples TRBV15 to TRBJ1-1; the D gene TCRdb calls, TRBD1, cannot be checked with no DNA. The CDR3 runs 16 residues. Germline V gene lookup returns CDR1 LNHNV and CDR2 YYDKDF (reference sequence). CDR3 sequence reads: CATSDRDRGRVAEAFF.

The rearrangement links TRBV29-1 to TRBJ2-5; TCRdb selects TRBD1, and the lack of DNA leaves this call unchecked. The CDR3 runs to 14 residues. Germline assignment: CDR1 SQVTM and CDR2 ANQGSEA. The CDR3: CSVGPGVSGETQYF.

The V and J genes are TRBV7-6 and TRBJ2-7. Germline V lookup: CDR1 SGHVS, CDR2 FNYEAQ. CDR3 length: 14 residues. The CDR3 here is CASSLMEGSTEQYF.

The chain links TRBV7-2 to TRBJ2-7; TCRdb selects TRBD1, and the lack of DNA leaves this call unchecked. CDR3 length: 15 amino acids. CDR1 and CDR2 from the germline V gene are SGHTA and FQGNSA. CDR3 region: CASSRRDRELNEQYF.

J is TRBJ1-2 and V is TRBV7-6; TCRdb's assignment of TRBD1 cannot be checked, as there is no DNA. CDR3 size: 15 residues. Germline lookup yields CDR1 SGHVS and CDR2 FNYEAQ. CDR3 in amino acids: CASSPGTGGNYGYTF. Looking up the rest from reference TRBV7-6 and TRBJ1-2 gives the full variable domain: GAGVSQSPRYKVTKRGQDVALRCDPISGHVSLYWYRQALGQGPEFLTYFNYEAQQDKSGLPNDRFSAERPEGSISTLTIQRTEQRDSAMYRCASSPGTGGNYGYTFGSGTRLTVV.

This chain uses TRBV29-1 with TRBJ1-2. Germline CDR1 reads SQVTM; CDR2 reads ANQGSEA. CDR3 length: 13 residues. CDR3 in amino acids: CSVEEGFNYGYTF.

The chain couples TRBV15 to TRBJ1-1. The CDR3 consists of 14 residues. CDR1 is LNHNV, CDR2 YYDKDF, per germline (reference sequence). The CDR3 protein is CATTSGGGNTEAFF.

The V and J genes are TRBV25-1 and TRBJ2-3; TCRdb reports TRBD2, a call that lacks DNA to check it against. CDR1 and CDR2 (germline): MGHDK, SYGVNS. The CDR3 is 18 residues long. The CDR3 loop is CASSELGTSGIFADTQYF.

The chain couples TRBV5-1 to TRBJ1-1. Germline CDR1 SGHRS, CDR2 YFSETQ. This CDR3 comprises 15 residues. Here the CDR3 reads CASSASTRPPSEAFF.

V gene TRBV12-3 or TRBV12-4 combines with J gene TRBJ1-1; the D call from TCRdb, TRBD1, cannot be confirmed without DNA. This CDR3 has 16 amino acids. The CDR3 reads CASSLVGTGLFTEAFF.

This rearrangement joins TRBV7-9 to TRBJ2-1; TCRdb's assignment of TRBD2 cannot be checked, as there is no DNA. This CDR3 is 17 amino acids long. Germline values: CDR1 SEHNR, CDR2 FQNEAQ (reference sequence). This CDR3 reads CASSLILAGVGYNEQFF.

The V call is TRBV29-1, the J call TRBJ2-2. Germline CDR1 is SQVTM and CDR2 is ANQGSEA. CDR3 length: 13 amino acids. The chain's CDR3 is CSVEETNTGELFF.

The CDR3 sequence is CASSQGTTYNEQFF. This chain joins TRBV4-1 and TRBJ2-1. Germline V gives CDR1 MGHRA, CDR2 YSYEKL. There are 14 residues in the CDR3.

The CDR3 reads CSVWDRAGTEAFF. The chain links TRBV29-1 to TRBJ1-1; TCRdb's D gene call, TRBD1, goes unchecked for lack of DNA. Germline assignment: CDR1 SQVTM and CDR2 ANQGSEA. The CDR3 is 13 amino acids.

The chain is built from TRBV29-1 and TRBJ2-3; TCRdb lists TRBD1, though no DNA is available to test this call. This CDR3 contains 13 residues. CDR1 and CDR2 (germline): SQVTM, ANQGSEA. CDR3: CSVGDGPTDTQYF.

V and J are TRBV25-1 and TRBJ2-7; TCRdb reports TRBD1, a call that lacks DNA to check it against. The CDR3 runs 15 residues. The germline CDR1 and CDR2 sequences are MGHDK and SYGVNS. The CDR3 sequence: CASGERDSGNYEQYF.

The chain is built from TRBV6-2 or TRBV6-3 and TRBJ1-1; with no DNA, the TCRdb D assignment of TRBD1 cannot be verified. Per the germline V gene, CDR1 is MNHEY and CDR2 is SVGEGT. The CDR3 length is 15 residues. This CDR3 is CASRAREDRMAEAFF.